The source of this TCR beta chain is a study of T cells after yellow fever vaccination. Study results and limitations: The booster saw the reappearance of most primary-vaccination clones (about 95% CD4, almost 90% CD8).

MiXCR, applied by TCRdb to the 5' RACE reads, yields one record per CDR3 protein. The profile shows 500,000 to 650,000 distinct CDR3 sequences, 10% to 15% of them singletons. Note on this clonotype: Its antigen is not known.

The CDR3 extends over 17 amino acids. Germline CDR1 is SGHTA and CDR2 is FQGNSA. Trimming took 4 bases from V and 5 from J; bases not matched to a gene: 13. The chain has TRBV7-2 and TRBJ2-3, with TRBD2 matching 9 bases. Here the sequenced sample was PBMCs, taken on the day of the yellow fever booster vaccination. The clonotype comes from a man under 40 who received the YFV17D yellow fever vaccine. The CDR3 here is CASSSVGREGLGDTQYF. CDR3 in DNA: TGTGCCAGCAGCTCCGTCGGGCGGGAGGGCCTGGGAGATACGCAGTATTTT.